These T cell receptor beta chains were read from a single sample in a study of blood T cell repertoires in COVID-19. The table came from immunoSEQ multiplex PCR; TCRdb's copy has only in-frame clones and leaves some out. The sample includes 200,000 to 250,000 clones, around four fifths of them seen just once. The sequencing sample was made of peripheral blood. The receptor set was obtained from a woman between 55 and 75 years old who had recovered from COVID-19. The CDR3 runs from the conserved cysteine through the conserved F or W. The order of the fields is CDR3 length, J gene, clone size, D gene, V gene, CDR3 protein, CDR3 DNA. The D gene is left open where the match is weak. A row's size may be missing; if present it is once, few, many or a size class.

length: 15; J: TRBJ1-2; size: .; D: .; V: TRBV21-1; CDR3: CASSPRTGGYYGYTF; DNA: TGTGCCAGCAGCCCCCGGACCGGGGGGTACTATGGCTACACCTTC
length: 14; J: TRBJ2-3; size: .; D: .; V: TRBV27; CDR3: CASSLTRSTDTQYF; DNA: TGTGCCAGCAGCCTCACTAGATCCACAGATACGCAGTATTTT
length: 15; J: TRBJ1-4; size: .; D: .; V: TRBV4-2; CDR3: CASSQQRGANEKLFF; DNA: TGTGCCAGCAGCCAGCAGCGGGGGGCTAATGAAAAACTGTTTTTT
length: 15; J: TRBJ1-1; size: .; D: .; V: TRBV11-2; CDR3: CASSPYKGENTEAFF; DNA: TGTGCCAGCAGCCCCTATAAGGGGGAGAACACTGAAGCTTTCTTT
length: 15; J: TRBJ1-1; size: once; D: .; V: TRBV5-1; CDR3: CASSFFSRQNTEAFF; DNA: TGCGCCAGCAGCTTCTTCTCCAGACAGAACACTGAAGCTTTCTTT
length: 16; J: TRBJ2-2; size: .; D: TRBD2; V: TRBV5-4; CDR3: CASSRGSGGNTGELFF; DNA: TGTGCCAGCAGCCGGGGTAGCGGGGGCAACACCGGGGAGCTGTTTTTT
length: 16; J: TRBJ2-1; size: .; D: TRBD2; V: TRBV5-1; CDR3: CASSFSGASSYNEQFF; DNA: TGCGCCAGCAGTTTTAGCGGGGCCAGCTCCTACAATGAGCAGTTCTTC
length: 15; J: TRBJ2-7; size: .; D: .; V: TRBV5-1; CDR3: CASSFSLPGQNEQYF; DNA: TGCGCCAGCAGCTTCTCTCTACCTGGACAAAACGAGCAGTACTTC
length: 20; J: TRBJ1-6; size: once; D: .; V: TRBV24-1; CDR3: CATSDSGRYGRSSYNSPLHF; DNA: TGTGCCACCAGTGACTCGGGGCGGTATGGGAGGAGCTCCTATAATTCACCCCTCCACTTT
length: 14; J: TRBJ2-1; size: .; D: TRBD1; V: TRBV7-2; CDR3: CASSLRQGSDEQFF; DNA: TGTGCCAGCAGCTTAAGACAGGGGTCCGATGAGCAGTTCTTC
length: 17; J: TRBJ2-4; size: .; D: .; V: TRBV6-2/TRBV6-3; CDR3: CASSIRGQEGAKNIQYF; DNA: TGTGCCAGCAGTATCCGCGGACAGGAGGGTGCCAAAAACATTCAGTACTTC
length: 15; J: TRBJ2-3; size: few; D: .; V: TRBV10-3; CDR3: CAISPAGGRGDTQYF; DNA: TGTGCCATCTCGCCGGCAGGGGGGCGAGGAGATACGCAGTATTTT
length: 15; J: TRBJ1-4; size: once; D: TRBD1; V: TRBV28; CDR3: CASSAQGMGYEKLFF; DNA: TGTGCCAGCAGTGCACAGGGGATGGGTTATGAAAAACTGTTTTTT
length: 15; J: TRBJ1-1; size: .; D: .; V: TRBV19; CDR3: CASSIGLGPNTEAFF; DNA: TGTGCCAGTAGTATAGGGCTGGGCCCCAACACTGAAGCTTTCTTT
length: 16; J: TRBJ1-5; size: .; D: TRBD1; V: TRBV4-2; CDR3: CASSQPGQGRNQPQHF; DNA: TGTGCCAGCAGCCAACCAGGACAGGGACGCAATCAGCCCCAGCATTTT
length: 12; J: TRBJ2-3; size: once; D: .; V: TRBV18; CDR3: CASSATPGEQYF; DNA: TGTGCCAGCTCAGCTACCCCGGGTGAGCAGTATTTT
length: 14; J: TRBJ1-1; size: .; D: .; V: TRBV5-1; CDR3: CASSLVAGNTEAFF; DNA: TGCGCCAGCAGCTTGGTTGCGGGGAACACTGAAGCTTTCTTT
length: 15; J: TRBJ2-7; size: .; D: .; V: TRBV5-1; CDR3: CASSLYSGNFYEQYF; DNA: TGCGCCAGCAGCTTGTATTCCGGGAATTTCTACGAGCAGTACTTC
length: 15; J: TRBJ2-3; size: .; D: .; V: TRBV19; CDR3: CASSITGVGTDTQYF; DNA: TGTGCCAGTAGTATAACGGGGGTAGGCACAGATACGCAGTATTTT
length: 14; J: TRBJ2-1; size: .; D: .; V: TRBV5-4; CDR3: CASSLPLDANEQFF; DNA: TGTGCCAGCAGCTTGCCCCTAGACGCCAATGAGCAGTTCTTC
length: 15; J: TRBJ2-7; size: .; D: .; V: TRBV9; CDR3: CASSVTGAGTYGQYF; DNA: TGTGCCAGCAGCGTCACCGGGGCGGGAACCTACGGGCAGTACTTC
length: 12; J: TRBJ2-1; size: .; D: .; V: TRBV29-1; CDR3: CSVLLDHDEQFF; DNA: TGCAGCGTTTTGCTAGATCATGATGAGCAGTTCTTC
length: 15; J: TRBJ2-2; size: .; D: TRBD1; V: TRBV2; CDR3: CASTDDRGSTGELFF; DNA: TGTGCCAGCACCGATGACAGGGGGAGCACCGGGGAGCTGTTTTTT
length: 11; J: TRBJ2-7; size: .; D: .; V: TRBV20-1; CDR3: CSASSVDLSYF; DNA: TGCAGTGCTAGCTCCGTGGACTTATCGTACTTC
length: 15; J: TRBJ2-1; size: .; D: .; V: TRBV30; CDR3: CAWSVLRTGDNEQFF; DNA: TGTGCCTGGAGTGTACTCAGGACTGGAGACAATGAGCAGTTCTTC
length: 14; J: TRBJ2-7; size: .; D: .; V: TRBV7-2; CDR3: CASSPRPRSREQYF; DNA: TGTGCCAGCAGCCCCCGGCCTCGATCGAGGGAGCAGTACTTC
length: 13; J: TRBJ1-5; size: .; D: TRBD1; V: TRBV6-5; CDR3: CAGRWTGGQPQHF; DNA: TGTGCCGGAAGATGGACAGGGGGGCAGCCCCAGCATTTT
length: 15; J: TRBJ2-1; size: .; D: .; V: TRBV9; CDR3: CASSPGGGGPSEQFF; DNA: TGTGCCAGCAGCCCAGGAGGGGGGGGGCCTAGTGAGCAGTTCTTC
length: 12; J: TRBJ1-4; size: once; D: .; V: TRBV12-3/TRBV12-4; CDR3: CASSFFLEKLFF; DNA: TGTGCCAGCAGTTTCTTTCTGGAAAAACTGTTTTTT
length: 15; J: TRBJ2-3; size: once; D: TRBD1; V: TRBV19; CDR3: CASSPDRGRTDTQYF; DNA: TGTGCCAGTAGTCCCGACAGGGGGCGCACAGATACGCAGTATTTT
length: 12; J: TRBJ2-4; size: .; D: .; V: TRBV12-3/TRBV12-4; CDR3: CASSFHRNIQYF; DNA: TGTGCCAGCAGTTTTCACAGAAACATTCAGTACTTC
length: 15; J: TRBJ1-3; size: .; D: .; V: TRBV27; CDR3: CASSAGTPPGNTIYF; DNA: TGTGCCAGCAGTGCCGGGACACCTCCTGGAAACACCATATATTTT
length: 15; J: TRBJ1-2; size: .; D: TRBD1; V: TRBV5-4; CDR3: CASRDPTGGIYGYTF; DNA: TGTGCCAGCAGGGACCCGACAGGGGGCATCTATGGCTACACCTTC
length: 13; J: TRBJ2-3; size: .; D: .; V: TRBV27; CDR3: CASSLGEVDTQYF; DNA: TGTGCCAGCTCCCTCGGGGAGGTAGATACGCAGTATTTT
length: 17; J: TRBJ1-5; size: .; D: .; V: TRBV21-1; CDR3: CASSKAHDRERAQPQHF; DNA: TGTGCCAGCAGCAAAGCCCATGACAGGGAAAGGGCTCAGCCCCAGCATTTT
length: 15; J: TRBJ2-2; size: .; D: .; V: TRBV7-6; CDR3: CASSLVRQATGELFF; DNA: TGTGCCAGCAGCTTAGTAAGGCAGGCCACCGGGGAGCTGTTTTTT
length: 15; J: TRBJ1-1; size: .; D: TRBD1; V: TRBV2; CDR3: CASRADRDALGEAFF; DNA: TGTGCCAGCAGGGCCGACAGGGATGCATTGGGTGAAGCTTTCTTT
length: 15; J: TRBJ2-1; size: .; D: TRBD2; V: TRBV6-4; CDR3: CASSESSGGATEQFF; DNA: TGTGCCAGCAGTGAGTCTAGCGGGGGGGCCACTGAGCAGTTCTTC
length: 15; J: TRBJ1-1; size: once; D: TRBD1; V: TRBV2; CDR3: CASSQHGQGTTEAFF; DNA: TGTGCCAGCAGTCAGCACGGACAGGGGACCACTGAAGCTTTCTTT
length: 16; J: TRBJ1-1; size: .; D: TRBD1; V: TRBV7-2; CDR3: CASSPRPDRVNTEAFF; DNA: TGTGCCAGCAGCCCGCGACCGGACAGGGTGAACACTGAAGCTTTCTTT
length: 13; J: TRBJ1-2; size: few; D: TRBD1; V: TRBV7-9; CDR3: CASSPTGGYGYTF; DNA: TGTGCCAGCAGCCCAACAGGGGGGTATGGCTACACCTTC
length: 15; J: TRBJ1-6; size: .; D: .; V: TRBV18; CDR3: CASSPTGFYYSPLHF; DNA: TGTGCCAGCTCACCAACAGGGTTTTATTATTCACCCCTCCACTTT
length: 15; J: TRBJ2-1; size: .; D: TRBD2; V: TRBV7-2; CDR3: CASRSAGDSYNEQFF; DNA: TGTGCCAGCAGGTCAGCGGGGGACTCCTACAATGAGCAGTTCTTC
length: 15; J: TRBJ2-3; size: .; D: TRBD2; V: TRBV27; CDR3: CASSKGTSGGDTQYF; DNA: TGTGCCAGCAGTAAAGGGACTAGCGGGGGGGATACGCAGTATTTT
length: 17; J: TRBJ1-2; size: .; D: TRBD1; V: TRBV23-1; CDR3: CASGNRDSAPQLNGYTF; DNA: TGCGCCAGCGGAAATCGGGACAGCGCCCCCCAATTGAATGGCTACACCTTC